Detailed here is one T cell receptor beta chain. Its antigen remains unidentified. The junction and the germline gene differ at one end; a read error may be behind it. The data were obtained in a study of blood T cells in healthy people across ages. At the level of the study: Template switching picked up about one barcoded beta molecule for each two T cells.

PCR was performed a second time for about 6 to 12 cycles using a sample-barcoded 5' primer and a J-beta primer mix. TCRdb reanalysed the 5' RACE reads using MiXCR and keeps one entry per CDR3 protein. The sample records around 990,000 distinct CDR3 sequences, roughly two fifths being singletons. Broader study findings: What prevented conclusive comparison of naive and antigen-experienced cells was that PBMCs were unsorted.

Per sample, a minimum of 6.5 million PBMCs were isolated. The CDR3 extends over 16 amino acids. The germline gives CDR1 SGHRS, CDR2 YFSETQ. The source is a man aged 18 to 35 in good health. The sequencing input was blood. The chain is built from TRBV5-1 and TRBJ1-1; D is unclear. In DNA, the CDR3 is TGCGCCAGCGGCTTCGGTCCCGGAGGCGCGACCACTGAAGCTTTCTTT. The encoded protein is CASGFGPGGATTEAFF. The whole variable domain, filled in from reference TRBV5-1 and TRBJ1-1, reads KAGVTQTPRYLIKTRGQQVTLSCSPISGHRSVSWYQQTPGQGLQFLFEYFSETQRNKGNFPGRFSGRQFSNSRSEMNVSTLELGDSALYLCASGFGPGGATTEAFFGQGTRLTVV.